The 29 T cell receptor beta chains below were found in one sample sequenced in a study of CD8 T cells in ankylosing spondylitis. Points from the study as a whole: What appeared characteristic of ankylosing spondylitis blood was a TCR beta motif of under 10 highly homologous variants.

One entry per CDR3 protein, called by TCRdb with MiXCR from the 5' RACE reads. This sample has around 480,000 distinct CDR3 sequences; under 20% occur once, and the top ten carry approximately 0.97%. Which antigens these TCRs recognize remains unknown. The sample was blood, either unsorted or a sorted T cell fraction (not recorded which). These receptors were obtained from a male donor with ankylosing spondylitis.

CDR3 bases: TGCAGTGCTCCAAGTCCGGAGAACAGGGTCTCCTACGAGCAGTACTTC. This gives the protein CSAPSPENRVSYEQYF. This chain joins TRBV20-1 and TRBJ2-7; D perhaps matches TRBD1 (6 bases). Germline-derived CDR1 and CDR2 are DFQATT and SNEGSKA (reference sequence). The CDR3 is made up of 16 amino acids. V was pared by 5 bases and J by 0 bases, with 20 bases between.

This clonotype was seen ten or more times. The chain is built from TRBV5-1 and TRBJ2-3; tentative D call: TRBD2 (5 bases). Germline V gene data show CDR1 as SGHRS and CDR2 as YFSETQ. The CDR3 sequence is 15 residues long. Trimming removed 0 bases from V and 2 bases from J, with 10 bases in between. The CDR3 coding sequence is TGCGCCAGCAGCTTGGGGAGCGGCCTCACAGATACGCAGTATTTT. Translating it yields CASSLGSGLTDTQYF.

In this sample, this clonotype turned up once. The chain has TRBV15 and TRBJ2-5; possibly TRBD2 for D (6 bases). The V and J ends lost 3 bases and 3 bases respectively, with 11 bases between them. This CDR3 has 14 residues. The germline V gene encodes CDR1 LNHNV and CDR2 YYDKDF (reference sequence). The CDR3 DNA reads TGTGCCACCAGCAGTGGCGGACTAAAAGAGACCCAGTACTTC. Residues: CATSSGGLKETQYF.

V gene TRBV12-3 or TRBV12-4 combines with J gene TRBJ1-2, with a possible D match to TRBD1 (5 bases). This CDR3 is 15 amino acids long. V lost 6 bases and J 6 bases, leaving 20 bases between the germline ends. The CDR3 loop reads CASSALGLPGDGYTF. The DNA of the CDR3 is TGTGCCAGCAGCGCACTAGGCCTCCCGGGGGATGGCTACACCTTC.

The DNA of the CDR3 is TGTGCCCTCCGGGGATCGAACACCGGGGAGCTGTTTTTT. It is translated as CALRGSNTGELFF. The gene calls are TRBV10-3 and TRBJ2-2, with D possibly TRBD2 on 5 matching bases. In germline, CDR1 is ENHRY, CDR2 SYGVKD. Trimming cost V 11 bases and J 0 bases, with 10 bases left between them. CDR3 length: 13 residues.

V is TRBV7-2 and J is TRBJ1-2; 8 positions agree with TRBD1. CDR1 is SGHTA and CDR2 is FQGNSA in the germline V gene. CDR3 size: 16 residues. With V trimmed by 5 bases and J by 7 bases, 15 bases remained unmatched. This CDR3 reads CASSPIRGQGFSGYTF. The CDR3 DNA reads TGTGCCAGCAGCCCAATCCGAGGACAGGGCTTCAGTGGCTACACCTTC.

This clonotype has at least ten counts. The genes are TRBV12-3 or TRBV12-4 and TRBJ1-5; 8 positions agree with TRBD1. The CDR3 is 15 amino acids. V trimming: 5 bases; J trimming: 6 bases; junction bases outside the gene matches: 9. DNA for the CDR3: TGTGCCAGCAGTCCGGACAGGGTTGGTAGTCAGCCCCAGCATTTT. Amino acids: CASSPDRVGSQPQHF.

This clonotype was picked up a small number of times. CDR3 in DNA: TGCAGTGCTAGTTCTAGCGGGGGGAGTTTGAGCACAGATACGCAGTATTTT. It specifies CSASSSGGSLSTDTQYF. The genes are TRBV20-1 and TRBJ2-3, with 11 bases matching TRBD2. The V segment lost 3 bases and the J segment 0 bases; nucleotides outside the gene matches: 8. There are 17 residues in the CDR3. The germline V gene has CDR1 DFQATT and CDR2 SNEGSKA (reference sequence).

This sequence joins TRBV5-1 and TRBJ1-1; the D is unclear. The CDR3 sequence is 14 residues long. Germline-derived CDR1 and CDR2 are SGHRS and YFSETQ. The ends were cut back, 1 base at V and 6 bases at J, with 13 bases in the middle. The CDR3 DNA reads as TGCGCCAGCAGCTTGAGACCCCAGGTGTCTGAAGCTTTCTTT. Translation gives CASSLRPQVSEAFF.

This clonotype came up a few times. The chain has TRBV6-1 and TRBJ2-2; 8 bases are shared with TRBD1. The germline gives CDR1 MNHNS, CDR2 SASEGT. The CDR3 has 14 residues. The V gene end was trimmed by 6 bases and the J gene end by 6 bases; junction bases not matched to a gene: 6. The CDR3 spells CASSLMTGAGELFF. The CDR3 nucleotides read TGTGCCAGCAGCCTTATGACAGGGGCCGGGGAGCTGTTTTTT.

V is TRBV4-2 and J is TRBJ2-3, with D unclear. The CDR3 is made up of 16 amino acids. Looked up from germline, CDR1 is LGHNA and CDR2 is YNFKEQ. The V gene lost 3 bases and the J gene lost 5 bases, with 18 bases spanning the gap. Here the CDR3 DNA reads TGTGCCAGCAGCCAGGCCTCACAAGGAACCCTAGATACGCAGTATTTT. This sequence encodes CASSQASQGTLDTQYF.

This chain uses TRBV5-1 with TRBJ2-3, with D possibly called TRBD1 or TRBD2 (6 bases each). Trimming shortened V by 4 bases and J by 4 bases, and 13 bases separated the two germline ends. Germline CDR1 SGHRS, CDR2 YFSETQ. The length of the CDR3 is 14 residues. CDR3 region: CASSTRGPPDTQYF. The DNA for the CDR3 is TGCGCCAGCAGCACCCGGGGGCCACCAGATACGCAGTATTTT.

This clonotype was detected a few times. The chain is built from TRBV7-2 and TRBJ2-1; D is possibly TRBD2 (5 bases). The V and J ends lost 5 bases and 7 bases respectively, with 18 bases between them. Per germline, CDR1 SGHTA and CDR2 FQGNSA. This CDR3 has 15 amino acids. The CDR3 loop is CASSNSRTFGNEQFF. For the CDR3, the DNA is TGTGCCAGCAGCAACAGTAGGACTTTTGGGAATGAGCAGTTCTTC.

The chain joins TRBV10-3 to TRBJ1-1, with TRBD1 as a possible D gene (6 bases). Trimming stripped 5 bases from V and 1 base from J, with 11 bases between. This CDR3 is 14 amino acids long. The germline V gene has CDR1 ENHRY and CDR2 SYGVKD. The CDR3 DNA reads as TGTGCCATCAGTTCTCAGGGGAAGAACACTGAAGCTTTCTTT. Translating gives CAISSQGKNTEAFF.

For the CDR3, the DNA is TGTGCCAGCAGCTTAGATCGGGGCAAGCGGGAGTTAACACACACCGGGGAGCTGTTTTTT. It yields the protein CASSLDRGKRELTHTGELFF. This sequence joins TRBV11-2 and TRBJ2-2; the match to TRBD2 covers 8 bases. The CDR3 is 20 residues long. CDR1 and CDR2 from the germline V gene are SGHAT and FQNNGV. Trimming took 0 bases from V and 3 from J; bases not matched to a gene: 15. Looking up the rest from reference TRBV11-2 and TRBJ2-2 gives the full variable domain: EAGVAQSPRYKIIEKRQSVAFWCNPISGHATLYWYQQILGQGPKLLIQFQNNGVVDDSQLPKDRFSAERLKGVDSTLKIQPAKLEDSAVYLCASSLDRGKRELTHTGELFFGEGSRLTVL.

DNA of the CDR3: TGTGCCAGCAGTTCGACAGGGATTTACACTGAAGCTTTCTTT. As protein: CASSSTGIYTEAFF. The chain recombines TRBV2 with TRBJ1-1; TRBD1 agrees at 7 bases. The germline CDR1 and CDR2 sequences are SNHLY and FYNNEI. CDR3 length: 14 amino acids. V lost 5 bases and J lost 3; bases outside the gene matches: 6.

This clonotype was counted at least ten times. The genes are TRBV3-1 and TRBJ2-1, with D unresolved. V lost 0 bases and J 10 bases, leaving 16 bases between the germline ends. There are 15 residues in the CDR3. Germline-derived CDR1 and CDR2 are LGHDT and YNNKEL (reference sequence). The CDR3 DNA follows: TGTGCCAGCAGCCAAGATGTAGCAGGTGATCGGGAGCAGTTCTTC. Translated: CASSQDVAGDREQFF.

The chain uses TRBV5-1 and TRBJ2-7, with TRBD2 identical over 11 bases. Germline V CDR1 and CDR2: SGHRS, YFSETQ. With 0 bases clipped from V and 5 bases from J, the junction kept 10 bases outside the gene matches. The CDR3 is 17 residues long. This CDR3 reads CASSLDVGTSGEDEQYF. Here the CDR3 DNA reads TGCGCCAGCAGCTTGGACGTTGGGACTAGCGGAGAGGACGAGCAGTACTTC.

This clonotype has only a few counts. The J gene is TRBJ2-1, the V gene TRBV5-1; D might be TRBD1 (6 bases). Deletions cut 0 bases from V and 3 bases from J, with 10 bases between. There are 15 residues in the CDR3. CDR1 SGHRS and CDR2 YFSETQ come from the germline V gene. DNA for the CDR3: TGCGCCAGCAGCTTGGAAGAGGGGGACTACAATGAGCAGTTCTTC. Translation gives CASSLEEGDYNEQFF.

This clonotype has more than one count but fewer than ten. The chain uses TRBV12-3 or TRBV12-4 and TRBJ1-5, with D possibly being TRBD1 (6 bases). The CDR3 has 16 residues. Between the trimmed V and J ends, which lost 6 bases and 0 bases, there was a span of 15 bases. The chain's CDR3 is CASSKGRGHSNQPQHF. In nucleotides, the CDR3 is TGTGCCAGCAGCAAAGGCAGGGGACATAGCAATCAGCCCCAGCATTTT.

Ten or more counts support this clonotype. The CDR3 region is CASQGATNSPLHF. The CDR3 nucleotides read TGTGCCAGCCAGGGGGCGACGAATTCACCCCTCCACTTT. The J gene is TRBJ1-6, the V gene TRBV2, with TRBD1 matching over 8 bases. The CDR3 runs to 13 residues. The V gene's germline CDR1 is SNHLY and CDR2 FYNNEI. The V segment lost 8 bases and the J segment 7 bases; nucleotides outside the gene matches: 4. The full variable domain, with the rest looked up from reference TRBV2 and TRBJ1-6, is EPEVTQTPSHQVTQMGQEVILRCVPISNHLYFYWYRQILGQKVEFLVSFYNNEISEKSEIFDDQFSVERPDGSNFTLKIRSTKLEDSAMYFCASQGATNSPLHFGNGTRLTVT.

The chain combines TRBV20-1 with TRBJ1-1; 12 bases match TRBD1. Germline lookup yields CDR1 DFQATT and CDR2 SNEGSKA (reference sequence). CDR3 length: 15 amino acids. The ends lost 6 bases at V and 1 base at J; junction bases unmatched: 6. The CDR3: CSAPGQGAGNTEAFF. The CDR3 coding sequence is TGCAGTGCCCCGGGACAGGGGGCCGGGAACACTGAAGCTTTCTTT.

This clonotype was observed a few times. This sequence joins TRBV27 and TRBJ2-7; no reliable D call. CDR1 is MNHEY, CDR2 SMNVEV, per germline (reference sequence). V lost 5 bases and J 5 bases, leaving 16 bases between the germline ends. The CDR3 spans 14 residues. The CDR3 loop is CASSPHGQTNEQYF. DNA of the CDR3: TGTGCCAGCAGTCCTCATGGGCAGACCAACGAGCAGTACTTC.

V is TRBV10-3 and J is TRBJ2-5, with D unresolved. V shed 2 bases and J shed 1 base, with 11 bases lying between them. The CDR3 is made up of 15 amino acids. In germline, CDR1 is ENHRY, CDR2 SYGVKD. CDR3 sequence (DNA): TGTGCCATCAGTGAGGGACCAGAGGTCCAAGAGACCCAGTACTTC. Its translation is CAISEGPEVQETQYF.

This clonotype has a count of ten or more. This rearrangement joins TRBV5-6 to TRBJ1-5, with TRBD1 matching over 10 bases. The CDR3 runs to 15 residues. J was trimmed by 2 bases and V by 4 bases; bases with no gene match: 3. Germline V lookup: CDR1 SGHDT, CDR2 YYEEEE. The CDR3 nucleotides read TGTGCCAGCAGCCACGGGACAGGGGGCAATCAGCCCCAGCATTTT. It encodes CASSHGTGGNQPQHF.

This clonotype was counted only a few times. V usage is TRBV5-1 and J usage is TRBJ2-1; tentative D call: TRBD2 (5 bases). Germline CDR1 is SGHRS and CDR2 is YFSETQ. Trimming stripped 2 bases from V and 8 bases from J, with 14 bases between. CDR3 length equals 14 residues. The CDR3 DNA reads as TGCGCCAGCAGCTTAGAGGGAAACCCAGATGAGCAGTTCTTC. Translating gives CASSLEGNPDEQFF. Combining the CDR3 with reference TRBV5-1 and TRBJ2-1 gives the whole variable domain KAGVTQTPRYLIKTRGQQVTLSCSPISGHRSVSWYQQTPGQGLQFLFEYFSETQRNKGNFPGRFSGRQFSNSRSEMNVSTLELGDSALYLCASSLEGNPDEQFFGPGTRLTVL.

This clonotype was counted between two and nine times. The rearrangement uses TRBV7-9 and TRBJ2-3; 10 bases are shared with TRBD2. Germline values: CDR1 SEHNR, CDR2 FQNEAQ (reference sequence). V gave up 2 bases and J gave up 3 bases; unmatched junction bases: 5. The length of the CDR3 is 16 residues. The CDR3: CASSLNSGRVTDTQYF. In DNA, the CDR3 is TGTGCCAGCAGCTTAAACAGCGGGAGGGTTACAGATACGCAGTATTTT.

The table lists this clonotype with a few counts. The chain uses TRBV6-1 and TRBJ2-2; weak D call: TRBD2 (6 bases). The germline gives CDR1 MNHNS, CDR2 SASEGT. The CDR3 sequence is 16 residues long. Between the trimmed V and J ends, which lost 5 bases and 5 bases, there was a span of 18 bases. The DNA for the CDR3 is TGTGCCAGCAGTACCCCCGGGGGTCCTCCGACCGGGGAGCTGTTTTTT. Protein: CASSTPGGPPTGELFF.

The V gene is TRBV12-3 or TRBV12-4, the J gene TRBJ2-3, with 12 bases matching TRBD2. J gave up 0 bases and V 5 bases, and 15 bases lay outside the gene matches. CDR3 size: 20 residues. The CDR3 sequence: CASSLNPGLAGPNSTDTQYF. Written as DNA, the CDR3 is TGTGCCAGCAGTCTGAACCCCGGACTAGCGGGACCAAATAGCACAGATACGCAGTATTTT.